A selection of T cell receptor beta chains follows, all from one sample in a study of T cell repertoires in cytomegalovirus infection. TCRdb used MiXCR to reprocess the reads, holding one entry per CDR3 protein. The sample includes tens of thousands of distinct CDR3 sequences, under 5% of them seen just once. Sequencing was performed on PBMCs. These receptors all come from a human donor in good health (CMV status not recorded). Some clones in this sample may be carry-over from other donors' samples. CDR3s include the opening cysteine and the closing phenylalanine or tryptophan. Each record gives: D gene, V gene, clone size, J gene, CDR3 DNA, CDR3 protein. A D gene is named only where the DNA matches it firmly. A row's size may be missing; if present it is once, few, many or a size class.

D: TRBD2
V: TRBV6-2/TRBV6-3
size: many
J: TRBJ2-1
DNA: TGTGCCAGCAGTCCCCCCGGACTAGCGGGGGGGCCGGGATACAATGAGCAGTTCTTC
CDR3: CASSPPGLAGGPGYNEQFF

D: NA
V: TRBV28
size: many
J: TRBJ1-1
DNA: TGTGCAACCCACGGGGGCACTGAAGCTTTCTTT
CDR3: CATHGGTEAFF

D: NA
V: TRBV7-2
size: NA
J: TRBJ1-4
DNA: TGTGCCAGCAGCTTAGGCGGAACCCTCAGGGAAAAACTGTTTTTT
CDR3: CASSLGGTLREKLFF

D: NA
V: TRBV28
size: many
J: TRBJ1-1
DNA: TGTGCCAGCAGTCCCATCCAGACGGGGAACACTGAAGCTTTCTTT
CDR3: CASSPIQTGNTEAFF

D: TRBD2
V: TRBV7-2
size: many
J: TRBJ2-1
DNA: TGTGCCAGCAGCTTAGCTTCTAGCGGGAGGTGGTACAATGAGCAGTTCTTC
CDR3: CASSLASSGRWYNEQFF

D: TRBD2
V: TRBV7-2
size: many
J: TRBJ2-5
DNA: TGTGCCAGCAGCCGTCAAGGGAGCGGGAAAGAGACCCAGTACTTC
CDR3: CASSRQGSGKETQYF

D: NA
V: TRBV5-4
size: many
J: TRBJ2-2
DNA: TGTGCCAGCAGCTTGGTGGCCTCGAACACCGGGGAGCTGTTTTTT
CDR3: CASSLVASNTGELFF

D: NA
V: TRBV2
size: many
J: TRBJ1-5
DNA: TGTGCCAGCAGTGTCACGGTAGGGCACAATCAGCCCCAGCATTTT
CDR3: CASSVTVGHNQPQHF

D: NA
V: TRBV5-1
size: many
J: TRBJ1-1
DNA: TGCGCCAGCAGTATCGTGAGGGGAGAAGCTTTCTTT
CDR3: CASSIVRGEAFF

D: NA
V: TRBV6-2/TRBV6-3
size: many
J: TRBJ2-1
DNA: TGTGCCAGCAGGGGGGCCCGTGGGAATGAGCAGTTCTTC
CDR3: CASRGARGNEQFF

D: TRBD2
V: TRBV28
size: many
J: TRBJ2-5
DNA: TGTGCCAGCAGTCCAGGACTAGCGTGGAACGGGGAGACCCAGTACTTC
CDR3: CASSPGLAWNGETQYF

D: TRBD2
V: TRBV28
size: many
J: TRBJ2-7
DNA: TGTGCCAGCAGTCCCCAATTAGCGGGAGCGGGCGAGCAGTACTTC
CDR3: CASSPQLAGAGEQYF

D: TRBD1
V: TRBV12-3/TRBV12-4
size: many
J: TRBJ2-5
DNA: TGTGCCAGCAGATCGACAGGGAGAGGAGAGACCCAGTACTTC
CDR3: CASRSTGRGETQYF

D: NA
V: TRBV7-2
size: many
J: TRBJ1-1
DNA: TGTGCCAGCAGCACTGGGGGAAACACTGAAGCTTTCTTT
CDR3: CASSTGGNTEAFF